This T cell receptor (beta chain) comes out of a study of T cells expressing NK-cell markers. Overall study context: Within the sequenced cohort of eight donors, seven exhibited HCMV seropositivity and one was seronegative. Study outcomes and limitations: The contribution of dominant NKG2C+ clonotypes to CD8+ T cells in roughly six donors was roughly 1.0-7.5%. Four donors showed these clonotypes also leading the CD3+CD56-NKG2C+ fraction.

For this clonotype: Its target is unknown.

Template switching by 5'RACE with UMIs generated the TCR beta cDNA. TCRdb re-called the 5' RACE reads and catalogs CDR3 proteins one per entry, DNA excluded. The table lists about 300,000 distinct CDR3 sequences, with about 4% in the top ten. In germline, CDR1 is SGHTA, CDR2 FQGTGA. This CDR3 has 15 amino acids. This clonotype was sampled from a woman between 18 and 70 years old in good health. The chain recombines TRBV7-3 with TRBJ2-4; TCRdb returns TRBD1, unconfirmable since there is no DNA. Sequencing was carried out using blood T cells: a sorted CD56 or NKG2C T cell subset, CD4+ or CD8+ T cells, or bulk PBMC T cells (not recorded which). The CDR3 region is CASSFGGQGQDIQYF.